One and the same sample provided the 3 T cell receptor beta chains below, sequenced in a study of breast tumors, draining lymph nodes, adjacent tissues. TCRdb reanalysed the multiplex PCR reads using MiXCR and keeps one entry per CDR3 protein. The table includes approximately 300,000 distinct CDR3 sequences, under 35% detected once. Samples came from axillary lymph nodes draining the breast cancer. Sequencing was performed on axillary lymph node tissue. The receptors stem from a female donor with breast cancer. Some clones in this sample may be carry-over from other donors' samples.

The CDR3 sequence: CASSPPGLKRETQYF. The CDR3 region has the DNA TGTGCCAGCAGTCCACCGGGACTAAAAAGGGAGACCCAGTACTTC. The chain couples TRBV6-2 or TRBV6-3 to TRBJ2-5; 7 bases match TRBD2. Trimming at V came to 5 bases and at J to 5 bases, leaving 11 bases not matched to a gene. The germline V gene encodes CDR1 MNHEY and CDR2 SVGEGT. The CDR3 is made up of 15 amino acids.

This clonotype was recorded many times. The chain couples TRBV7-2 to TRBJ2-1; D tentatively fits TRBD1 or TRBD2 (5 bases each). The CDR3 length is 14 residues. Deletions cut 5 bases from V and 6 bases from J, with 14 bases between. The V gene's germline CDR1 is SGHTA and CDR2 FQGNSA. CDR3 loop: CASSGSKGRNEQFF. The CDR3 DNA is TGTGCCAGCAGCGGCAGTAAGGGACGCAATGAGCAGTTCTTC.

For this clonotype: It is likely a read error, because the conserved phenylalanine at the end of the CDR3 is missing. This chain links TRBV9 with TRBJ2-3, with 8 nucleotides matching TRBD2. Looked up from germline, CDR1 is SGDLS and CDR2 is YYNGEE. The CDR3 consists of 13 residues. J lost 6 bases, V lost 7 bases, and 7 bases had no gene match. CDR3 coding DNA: TGTGCCAGCGGTGTTAGCGGGACTGATACGCAGTATTCT. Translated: CASGVSGTDTQYS.